These 10 T cell receptor beta chains share one sample of origin, sequenced in a study of blood T cell repertoires in COVID-19. Assay used: immunoSEQ multiplex PCR; TCRdb lists only in-frame clones, some missing. In the table there are 70,000 or so clones, approximately 80% of which are singletons. The sample comprised peripheral blood. Receptors originate from a woman aged 80 or older with acute or convalescent COVID-19.

In its sample, this clone was seen once. The chain joins TRBV6-5 to TRBJ2-7, with a weak D call TRBD1 (6 bases). The germline gives CDR1 MNHEY, CDR2 SVGAGI. The CDR3 length is 15 residues. Deletions cut 7 bases from V and 2 bases from J, with 18 bases between. The CDR3 bases are TGTGCCAGCACCCAGACTGACAGGAGAACCTACGAGCAGTACTTC. This translates into CASTQTDRRTYEQYF.

The chain is built from TRBV19 and TRBJ1-5; unclear D gene. The CDR3 loop spans 15 amino acids. V was pared by 5 bases and J by 0 bases, with 11 bases between. Germline values: CDR1 LNHDA, CDR2 SQIVND (reference sequence). For the CDR3, the DNA is TGTGCCAGTAGTCCCGACATCGGTAGCAATCAGCCCCAGCATTTT. Translating it yields CASSPDIGSNQPQHF.

V usage is TRBV5-6 and J usage is TRBJ2-5, with TRBD1 matching 9 bases. Germline values: CDR1 SGHDT, CDR2 YYEEEE. V lost 3 bases to trimming and J lost 4 bases; unmatched junction nucleotides: 7. There are 15 residues in the CDR3. In nucleotides, the CDR3 is TGTGCCAGCAGCTCGCCCGGGACAGGGCCAGAGACCCAGTACTTC. Its protein product is CASSSPGTGPETQYF.

This chain joins TRBV2 and TRBJ1-4; 7 positions match TRBD1. This CDR3 comprises 15 residues. Germline V gene data show CDR1 as SNHLY and CDR2 as FYNNEI. With V trimmed by 8 bases and J by 0 bases, 6 bases remained unmatched. The CDR3 bases are TGTGCCAGCGTCAGGGGGGTAGCAACTAATGAAAAACTGTTTTTT. This encodes CASVRGVATNEKLFF.

The gene calls are TRBV5-1 and TRBJ2-3; no clear D gene. Trimming stripped 0 bases from V and 3 bases from J, with 8 bases between. The germline V gene has CDR1 SGHRS and CDR2 YFSETQ. This CDR3 region has 14 residues. CDR3 nucleotides: TGCGCCAGCAGCTTGGGGTTCGGGACAGATACGCAGTATTTT. This sequence encodes CASSLGFGTDTQYF.

The rearrangement joins TRBV19 to TRBJ2-7; D perhaps matches TRBD1 (6 bases). The CDR3 sequence is 14 residues long. The V gene's germline CDR1 is LNHDA and CDR2 SQIVND (reference sequence). Trimming left V 5 bases short and J 4 bases short, with 15 bases between. The CDR3 DNA is TGTGCCAGTAGTTCCCATCAGGGGATGTACGAGCAGTACTTC. Translation gives CASSSHQGMYEQYF.

This clone appeared once. For the CDR3, the DNA is TGTGCCAGCACTATGGACAGGGCCTCCTACGAGCAGTACTTC. The encoded protein is CASTMDRASYEQYF. The J gene is TRBJ2-7, the V gene TRBV5-6, with TRBD1 matching 8 bases. The trim removed 6 bases at V and 0 bases at J, leaving 5 bases unmatched. The CDR3 totals 14 residues. Germline V gives CDR1 SGHDT, CDR2 YYEEEE.

The chain recombines TRBV6-5 with TRBJ2-3; 9 bases fit TRBD2. V gave up 6 bases and J gave up 2 bases; unmatched junction bases: 6. The CDR3 has 15 amino acids. The germline CDR1 and CDR2 sequences are MNHEY and SVGAGI. CDR3 protein: CASSATSGFTDTQYF. CDR3 nucleotide sequence: TGTGCCAGCAGCGCGACTAGCGGTTTCACAGATACGCAGTATTTT.

The chain has TRBV19 and TRBJ1-4; D not certain. This CDR3 has 13 residues. V was trimmed by 3 bases and J by 6 bases, leaving 8 bases between them. In germline, CDR1 is LNHDA, CDR2 SQIVND (reference sequence). The chain's CDR3 is CASSMMRYEKLFF. CDR3 DNA: TGTGCCAGTAGTATGATGAGATATGAAAAACTGTTTTTT.

The chain uses TRBV24-1 and TRBJ2-5; 7 nucleotides align to TRBD2. The germline gives CDR1 KGHDR, CDR2 SFDVKD. The length of the CDR3 is 16 residues. The ends lost 7 bases at V and 5 bases at J; junction bases unmatched: 15. CDR3 DNA sequence: TGTGCCACCAGAACCTCCGGGCCGAGGGAGGGGGAGACCCAGTACTTC. It translates to CATRTSGPREGETQYF.